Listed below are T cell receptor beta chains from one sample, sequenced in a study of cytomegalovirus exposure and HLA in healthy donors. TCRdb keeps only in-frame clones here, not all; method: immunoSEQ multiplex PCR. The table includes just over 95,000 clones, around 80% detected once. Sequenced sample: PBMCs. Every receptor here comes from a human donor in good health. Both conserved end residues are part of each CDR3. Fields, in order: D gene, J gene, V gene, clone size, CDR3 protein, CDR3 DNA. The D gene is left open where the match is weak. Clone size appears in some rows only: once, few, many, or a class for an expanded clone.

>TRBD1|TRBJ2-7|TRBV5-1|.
CASTADRTPSYEQYF
TGCGCCAGCACCGCGGACAGGACACCCTCATACGAGCAGTACTTC
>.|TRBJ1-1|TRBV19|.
CASRRSNTEAFF
TGTGCCAGTAGGCGCTCGAACACTGAAGCTTTCTTT
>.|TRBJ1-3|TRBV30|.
CAWSSGIFTGNTIYF
TGTGCCTGGTCTTCAGGGATTTTCACTGGAAACACCATATATTTT
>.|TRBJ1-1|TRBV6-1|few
CASSERLVTQAFF
TGTGCCAGCAGTGAACGTTTGGTGACTCAAGCTTTCTTT
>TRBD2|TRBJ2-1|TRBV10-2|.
CASSEMRVAGYNEQFF
TGCGCCAGCAGTGAGATGAGGGTAGCGGGGTACAATGAGCAGTTCTTC
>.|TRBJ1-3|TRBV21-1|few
CASRGGVGNTIYF
TGTGCCAGCAGAGGAGGGGTTGGAAACACCATATATTTT
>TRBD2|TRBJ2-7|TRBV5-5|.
CASSLRAGDHEQYF
TGTGCCAGCAGCCTGAGAGCGGGAGACCACGAGCAGTACTTC
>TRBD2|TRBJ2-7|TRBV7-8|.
CASSYGLAGGEQYF
TGTGCCAGCAGCTACGGACTAGCGGGTGGTGAGCAGTACTTC
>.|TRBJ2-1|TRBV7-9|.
CASSEMTVPFF
TGTGCCAGCAGCGAAATGACAGTTCCGTTCTTC
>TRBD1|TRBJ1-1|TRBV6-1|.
CASSRTGDTEAFF
TGTGCCAGCAGTCGGACAGGGGACACTGAAGCCTTCTTT
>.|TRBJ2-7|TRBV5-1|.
CASSFKGLSSYEQYF
TGCGCCAGCAGCTTCAAGGGGCTTAGCTCCTACGAGCAGTACTTC
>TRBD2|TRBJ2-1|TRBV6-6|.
CASRETSGTTYEQFF
TGTGCCAGCAGAGAGACTAGCGGGACTACCTATGAGCAGTTCTTC
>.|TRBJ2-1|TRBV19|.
CAREPRGPHRSNEQFF
TGTGCCAGAGAACCCAGGGGCCCCCACCGCAGCAATGAGCAGTTCTTC
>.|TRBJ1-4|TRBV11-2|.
CASSLRQGFFGNEKLFF
TGTGCCAGCAGCTTACGGCAGGGTTTCTTTGGGAATGAAAAACTGTTTTTT
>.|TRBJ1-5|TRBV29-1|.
CSVRGDRHQPQHF
TGCAGCGTCCGCGGGGACCGACATCAGCCCCAGCATTTT
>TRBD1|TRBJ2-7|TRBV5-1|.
CASSLGTGVIYEQYF
TGCGCCAGCAGCTTGGGAACAGGGGTTATCTACGAGCAGTACTTC
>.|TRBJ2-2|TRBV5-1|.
CASSLADRNTGELFF
TGCGCCAGCAGCTTGGCCGACAGAAACACCGGGGAGCTGTTTTTT
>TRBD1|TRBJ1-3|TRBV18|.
CASSPNGQGVGNTIYF
TGTGCCAGCTCCCCCAACGGACAGGGCGTTGGAAACACCATATATTTT
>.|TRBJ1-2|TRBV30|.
CAWNEGLRGRSAFPYGYTF
TGTGCCTGGAATGAAGGACTAAGGGGAAGGTCTGCCTTTCCCTATGGCTACACCTTC
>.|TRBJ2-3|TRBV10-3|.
CAISLSTTTDTQYF
TGTGCCATCAGTCTCTCGACTACCACAGATACGCAGTATTTT
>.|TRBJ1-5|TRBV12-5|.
CASGLTIDLNQPQHF
TGTGCTAGTGGTTTGACTATCGACCTCAATCAGCCCCAGCATTTT
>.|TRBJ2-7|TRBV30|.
CAWSGGGRLYEQYF
TGTGCCTGGAGTGGTGGGGGCCGCCTCTACGAGCAGTACTTC
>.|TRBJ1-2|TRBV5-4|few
CASSLESPHYGYTF
TGTGCCAGCAGCTTGGAATCTCCCCACTATGGCTACACCTTC
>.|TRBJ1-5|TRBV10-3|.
CAISEPPPGAQPQHF
TGTGCCATCAGTGAGCCTCCCCCAGGGGCCCAGCCCCAGCATTTT
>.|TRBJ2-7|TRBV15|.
CATSKGGTVGEQYF
TGTGCCACCAGCAAAGGCGGGACTGTGGGGGAGCAGTACTTC
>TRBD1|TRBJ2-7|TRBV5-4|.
CAVPGQGSHEQYF
TGTGCCGTGCCGGGACAGGGGAGCCACGAGCAGTACTTC
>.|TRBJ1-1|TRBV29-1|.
CSVQQGSQLTEAFF
TGCAGCGTTCAACAGGGTTCCCAACTCACTGAAGCTTTCTTT
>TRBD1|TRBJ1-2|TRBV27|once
CASSLSDRVGYGYTF
TGTGCCAGCAGTTTATCGGACAGGGTTGGCTATGGCTACACCTTC
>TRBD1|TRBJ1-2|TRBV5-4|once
CASSPRDSKSGYTF
TGTGCCAGCAGCCCTCGGGACAGTAAATCCGGCTACACCTTC
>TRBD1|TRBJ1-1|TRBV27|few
CASSITGTGIVCEAFF
TGTGCCAGCAGTATTACCGGGACAGGGATTGTTTGTGAAGCTTTCTTT
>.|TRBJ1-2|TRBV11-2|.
CASSLTQGQLANYGYTF
TGTGCCAGCAGCTTGACCCAGGGGCAGTTAGCTAACTATGGCTACACCTTC
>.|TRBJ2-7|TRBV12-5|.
CASGFSNVAEQYF
TGTGCTAGTGGTTTCTCTAACGTCGCCGAGCAGTACTTC
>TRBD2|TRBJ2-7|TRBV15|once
CATSRDLGSSGSYEQYF
TGTGCCACCAGCAGAGATCTCGGTTCTAGCGGGAGCTACGAGCAGTACTTC
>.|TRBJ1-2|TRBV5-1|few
CASSLGGQPYGYTF
TGCGCCAGCAGCTTGGGCGGCCAGCCATATGGCTACACCTTC
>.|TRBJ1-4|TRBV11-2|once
CASEGWDEKLFF
TGTGCCAGCGAGGGTTGGGATGAAAAACTGTTTTTT
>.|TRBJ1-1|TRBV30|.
CAWSVLIWGDTEAFF
TGTGCCTGGAGTGTACTTATTTGGGGGGACACTGAAGCTTTCTTT
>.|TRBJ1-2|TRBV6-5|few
CASKLGASNYGYTF
TGTGCCAGCAAGCTGGGGGCGTCCAACTATGGCTACACCTTC